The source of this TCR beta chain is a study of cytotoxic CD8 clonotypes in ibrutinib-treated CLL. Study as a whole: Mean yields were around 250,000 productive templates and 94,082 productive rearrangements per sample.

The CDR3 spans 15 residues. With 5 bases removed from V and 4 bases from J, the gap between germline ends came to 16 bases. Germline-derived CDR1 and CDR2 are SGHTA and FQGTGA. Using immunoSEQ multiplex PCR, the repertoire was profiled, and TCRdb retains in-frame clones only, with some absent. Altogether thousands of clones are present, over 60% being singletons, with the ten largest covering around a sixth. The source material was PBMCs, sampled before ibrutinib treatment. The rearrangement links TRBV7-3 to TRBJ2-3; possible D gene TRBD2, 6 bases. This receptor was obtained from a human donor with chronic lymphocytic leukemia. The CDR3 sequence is CASSPFGSSADTQYF. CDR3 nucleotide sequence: TGTGCCAGCAGCCCCTTCGGGAGCTCGGCAGATACGCAGTATTTT.